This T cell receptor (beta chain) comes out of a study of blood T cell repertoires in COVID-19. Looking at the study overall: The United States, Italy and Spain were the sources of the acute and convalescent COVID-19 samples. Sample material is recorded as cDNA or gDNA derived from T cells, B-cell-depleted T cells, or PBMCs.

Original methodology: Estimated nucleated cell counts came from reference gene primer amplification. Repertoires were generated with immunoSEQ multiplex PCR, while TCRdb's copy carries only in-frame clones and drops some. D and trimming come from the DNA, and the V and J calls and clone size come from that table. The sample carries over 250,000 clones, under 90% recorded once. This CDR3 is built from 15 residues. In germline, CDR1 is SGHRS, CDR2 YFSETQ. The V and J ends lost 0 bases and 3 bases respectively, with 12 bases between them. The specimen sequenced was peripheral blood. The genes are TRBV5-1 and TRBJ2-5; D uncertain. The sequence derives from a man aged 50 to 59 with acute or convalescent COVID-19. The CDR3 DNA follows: TGCGCCAGCAGCTTGGCAGGTTCCGGCGAAGAGACCCAGTACTTC. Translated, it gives CASSLAGSGEETQYF.